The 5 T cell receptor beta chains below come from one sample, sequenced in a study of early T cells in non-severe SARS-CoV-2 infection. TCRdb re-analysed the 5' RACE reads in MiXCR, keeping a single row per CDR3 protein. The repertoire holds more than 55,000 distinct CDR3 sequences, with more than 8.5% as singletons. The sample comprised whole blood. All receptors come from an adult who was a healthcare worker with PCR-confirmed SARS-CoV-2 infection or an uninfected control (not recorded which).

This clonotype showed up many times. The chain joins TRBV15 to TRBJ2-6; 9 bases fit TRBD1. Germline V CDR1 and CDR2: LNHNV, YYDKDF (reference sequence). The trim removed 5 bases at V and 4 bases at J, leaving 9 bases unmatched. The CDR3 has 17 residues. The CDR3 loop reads CATSAGDRVAGANVLTF. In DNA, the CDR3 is TGTGCCACCAGCGCCGGGGACAGGGTGGCAGGGGCCAACGTCCTGACTTTC.

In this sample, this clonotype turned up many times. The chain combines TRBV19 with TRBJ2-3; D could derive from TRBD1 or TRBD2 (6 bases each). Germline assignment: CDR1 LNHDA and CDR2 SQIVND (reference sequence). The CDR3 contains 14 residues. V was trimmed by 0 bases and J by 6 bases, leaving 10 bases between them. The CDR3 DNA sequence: TGTGCCAGTAGTATAGATCGGGGGCCCGATACGCAGTATTTT. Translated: CASSIDRGPDTQYF. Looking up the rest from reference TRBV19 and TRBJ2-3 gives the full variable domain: DGGITQSPKYLFRKEGQNVTLSCEQNLNHDAMYWYRQDPGQGLRLIYYSQIVNDFQKGDIAEGYSVSREKKESFPLTVTSAQKNPTAFYLCASSIDRGPDTQYFGPGTRLTVL.

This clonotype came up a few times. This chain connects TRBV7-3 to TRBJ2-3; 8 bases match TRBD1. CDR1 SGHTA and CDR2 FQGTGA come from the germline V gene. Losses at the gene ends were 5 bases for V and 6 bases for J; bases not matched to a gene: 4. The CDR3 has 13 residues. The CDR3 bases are TGTGCCAGCAGCCTAGACAGGGGCGATACGCAGTATTTT. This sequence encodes CASSLDRGDTQYF.

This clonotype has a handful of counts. Here the CDR3 reads CASSSGPSAMTGELFF. The CDR3 DNA reads TGTGCCAGCAGCTCCGGCCCTAGCGCGATGACCGGGGAGCTGTTTTTT. The rearrangement links TRBV7-9 to TRBJ2-2, with a weak D call TRBD2 (6 bases). This CDR3 is 16 amino acids long. Germline V gene sequence: CDR1 SEHNR, CDR2 FQNEAQ (reference sequence). V lost 4 bases, J lost 5 bases, and 17 bases lay in between.

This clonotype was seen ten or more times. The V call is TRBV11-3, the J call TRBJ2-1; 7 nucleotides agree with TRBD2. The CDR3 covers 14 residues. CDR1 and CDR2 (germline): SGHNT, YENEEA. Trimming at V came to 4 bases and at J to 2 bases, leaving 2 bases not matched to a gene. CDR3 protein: CASSSGGAYNEQFF. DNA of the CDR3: TGTGCCAGCAGCTCGGGGGGAGCCTACAATGAGCAGTTCTTC.